This T cell receptor beta chain stems from a study of metastatic and nonmetastatic thyroid tumors (dated by TCRdb to the early 2020s). General notes on the study: For patients with malignant and with benign thyroid disease, the researchers compared repertoires between peripheral blood samples and tumor or nodule tissue samples. Paper-wide results and their limitations: In both blood and tumor samples, malignant tumors were reported to have significantly higher TCR beta diversity than benign nodules.

This clone was found once. Its antigen has not been determined. No per-base quality is available; no much larger clone lies one base away. A single read is weak support. No patient had received any treatment before thyroid surgery. Using T-cell receptor beta sequencing, the study looked back at clinical samples from patients collected from about 2011 to 2018. The junction shows trimming of 3 bases on V and 3 bases on J, plus 9 bases between the germline ends. The CDR3 spans 14 residues, from the cysteine through the phenylalanine. The CDR3 DNA has 42 bases and is translated from base 1. The CDR1 and CDR2 encoded by the germline V gene are SGHTA and FQGNSA. Libraries were prepared through PCR. Sequencing used an Illumina HiSeq 4000. High-throughput sequencing was used to profile the TCR beta-chain CDR3 region of each patient. Turning to the authors' computational methods: Drawing on CDR3 differences between clinicopathological groups, the researchers built a classifier meant to tell apart patients with distant-metastatic papillary thyroid cancer. The Shannon index was used to assess repertoire diversity, and the Morisita-Horn index was used to assess tumor-blood repertoire similarity. TCRdb reanalyzed the raw reads on its own, using fastp at Q25 for trimming and MiXCR for clone calling, and kept in-frame beta chains. The V and J calls were determined by TCRdb, not by the authors. Recorded for this sample are some 22,000 clones; more than 20% of them occurred a single time. The ten largest clones take up around 12% of the sample.

The receptor comes from a male donor with papillary thyroid cancer or a benign thyroid nodule (not recorded which). Some clones in this sample may be carry-over from other donors' samples. The sample taken for sequencing was tumor tissue. Here the chain combines TRBV7-2 and TRBJ1-5; a weak D assignment points to TRBD1 (5 bases agree). The CDR3 protein is CASSFVGVNQPQHF. The DNA sequence is as follows: TGTGCCAGCAGCTTTGTGGGGGTCAATCAGCCCCAGCATTTT.